This T cell receptor beta chain was documented in a study of T cell responses to AZD1222 COVID-19 vaccine (dated by TCRdb to about 2021). With respect to the entire study: TCR sequencing was performed for some 250 trial participants, of whom roughly 200 were given two doses of AZD1222 and 26 were given two doses of MenACWY control vaccine. Trial participants were enrolled into age subgroups of 18-55, 56-69 and 70-plus years, which contained approximately 150, 28 and 58 TCR-sequenced participants, respectively.

Study-wide conclusions, independent of this receptor: CD4 TCRs associated with the vaccine covered the entire spike protein, and the dominant responses were in regions 160-218 and 743-854. The 56-69-year group was small, and its depth increase did not reach significance, likely because of low power. Participants were mostly white British, with more females than males. The authors suggested clonal diversity may have been underestimated. Nearly half of unique spike-specific TCRs reportedly recognized epitopes outside regions mutated in the B.1.351 and B.1.1.7 variants. Because no day 14 peak-response samples were available, the repertoires could be characterized only after the peak T cell response. After two AZD1222 doses, both the breadth and the depth of spike-specific TCRs were significantly higher than at day 0 and than in MenACWY recipients. Conclusions about previously exposed vaccinees were limited because only a handful of AZD1222 recipients were SARS-CoV-2 seropositive at baseline.

The CDR3 regions of human TCRbeta chains were analyzed by immunosequencing. For the original study's pipeline: TCRs in the repertoires were compared against a reference library of SARS-CoV-2-specific TCRs that had been generated with the MIRA antigen-specificity platform. Breadth meant the fraction of unique TCRs that were SARS-CoV-2-associated, whereas depth meant the fraction of total T cells that were SARS-CoV-2-associated. Using the MIRA data, every spike-specific TCR was mapped to the spike region that the TCR reacted to and assigned to either a CD4 or a CD8 class. Log10-transformed breadth and depth values were compared by one-way ANOVA with Sidak's multiple comparisons tests. Imported from immuneACCESS, the table was reduced by TCRdb to in-frame sequences with V and J called. These copies leave out some clones; in studies compared against another copy, an unresolved V gene accounts for under half, and the cause of the remainder is not known. The V and J calls and clone size are taken from that table; D and trimming were inferred from the DNA. The sample has under 200,000 clones on record, about 92% of them singletons. The ten largest clones represent 3.6% of the sample.

As encoded in the germline V gene, CDR1 is SGHVS while CDR2 is FNYEAQ. V lost 4 bases and J lost 1 base, and the count of bases not matched to a germline gene is 6. The CDR3 measures 15 amino acids from cysteine to phenylalanine. Only CDR3 DNA is held: 45 bases, read in frame from base 1. Interpreted using the paper, the time point label stands for: about 28 days (+/-7) after the second vaccine dose. The treatment or condition tag for this specimen amounts to: meningococcal conjugate vaccine given as trial control. Samples from vaccinated people were obtained from the UK trials COV001 and COV002, which included a single-blind randomized controlled phase 2/3 trial of AZD1222 (ChAdOx1 nCoV-19) in healthy adults. For TCRbeta chain sequencing, PBMC samples were collected from trial participants at day 0 and at day 28 after the second dose. Details on this clone: The antigen this receptor binds is unknown. Base-call qualities are not available, and no considerably larger clone is one nucleotide away.

The sample was peripheral blood, taken 28 days after the second dose of the MenACWY control vaccine. The clonotype was recovered from an adult who received the MenACWY meningococcal vaccine as a control. Recombination linked TRBV7-6 to TRBJ1-1, with TRBD1 matching 7 junction bases. The bases are TGTGCCAGCAGCTCACAGGGGTCAAGGAACACTGAAGCTTTCTTT. It specifies CASSSQGSRNTEAFF.